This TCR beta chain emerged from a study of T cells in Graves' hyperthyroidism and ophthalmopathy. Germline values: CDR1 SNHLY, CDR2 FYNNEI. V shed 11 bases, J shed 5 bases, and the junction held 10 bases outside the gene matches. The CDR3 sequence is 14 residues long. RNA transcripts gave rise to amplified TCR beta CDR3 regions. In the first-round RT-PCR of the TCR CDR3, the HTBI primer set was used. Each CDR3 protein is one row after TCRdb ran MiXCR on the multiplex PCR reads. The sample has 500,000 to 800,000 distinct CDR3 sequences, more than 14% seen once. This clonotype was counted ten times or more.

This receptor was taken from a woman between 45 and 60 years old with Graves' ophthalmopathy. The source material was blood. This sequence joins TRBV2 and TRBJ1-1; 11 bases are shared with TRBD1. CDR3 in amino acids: CAGRDRGFRTEAFF. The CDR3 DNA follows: TGTGCCGGCCGGGACAGGGGGTTTCGTACTGAAGCTTTCTTT.